These 8 T cell receptor beta chains were all obtained from the same sample, sequenced in a study of cytotoxic CD8 clonotypes in ibrutinib-treated CLL (dated by TCRdb to the early 2020s). The library was generated by the immunoSEQ multiplex PCR assay. Not all clones reach the TCRdb copy of this immuneACCESS table, which keeps in-frame sequences only. Checked studies attribute under half of the gap to unresolved V genes and leave the rest unexplained. This sample is represented by around 160,000 clones; about 88% of them were singletons. In total, the top ten clones hold about 2.9% of the sample. According to the study, the label for this sample's time point signals: progressive disease on ibrutinib. The starting material was PBMCs, obtained at disease progression, from a patient treated with ibrutinib. The receptors stem from a human donor with chronic lymphocytic leukemia.

This chain joins TRBV4-1 and TRBJ2-1; unclear D gene. The CDR3 has 12 residues. Trimming stripped 3 bases from V and 7 bases from J, with 7 bases between. Germline V gives CDR1 MGHRA, CDR2 YSYEKL. CDR3 bases: TGCGCCAGCAGCCAGGTCTCGAATGAGCAGTTCTTC. Translation gives CASSQVSNEQFF.

The V and J genes are TRBV4-1 and TRBJ1-4; 8 bases are shared with TRBD1. The CDR3 extends over 15 amino acids. With V trimmed by 3 bases and J by 4 bases, 4 bases remained unmatched. The germline CDR1 and CDR2 sequences are MGHRA and YSYEKL. CDR3 in DNA: TGCGCCAGCAGCCAGGAGGACAGGGATAATGAAAAACTGTTTTTT. This gives the protein CASSQEDRDNEKLFF.

This clone was found once. The chain uses TRBV19 and TRBJ1-2; a possible D gene is TRBD1 (6 bases). Between the trimmed V and J ends, which lost 5 bases and 1 base, there was a span of 11 bases. Germline CDR1 LNHDA, CDR2 SQIVND (reference sequence). CDR3 length: 14 amino acids. The chain's CDR3 is CASSSQGGNYGYTF. The CDR3 nucleotides are TGTGCCAGTAGTTCCCAAGGGGGTAACTATGGCTACACCTTC.

The chain carries TRBV29-1 and TRBJ1-4; 7 nucleotides line up with TRBD1. CDR1 and CDR2 from the germline V gene are SQVTM and ANQGSEA. This CDR3 is 12 amino acids long. V lost 6 bases to trimming and J lost 10 bases; unmatched junction nucleotides: 8. The CDR3 nucleotides are TGCAGCGTCCCCGGGGACAGTACAAAACTGTTTTTT. Translated, it gives CSVPGDSTKLFF.

The chain couples TRBV5-1 to TRBJ1-2, with no clear D. Germline CDR1 is SGHRS and CDR2 is YFSETQ. This CDR3 region has 14 residues. The germline V and J ends were trimmed by 0 bases and 8 bases, with 14 bases remaining between them. The CDR3 region has the DNA TGCGCCAGCAGCTTGGAAGTCGAGTCAGCCGGCTACACCTTC. This codes for CASSLEVESAGYTF. Supplemented by reference TRBV5-1 and TRBJ1-2, the full variable domain reads KAGVTQTPRYLIKTRGQQVTLSCSPISGHRSVSWYQQTPGQGLQFLFEYFSETQRNKGNFPGRFSGRQFSNSRSEMNVSTLELGDSALYLCASSLEVESAGYTFGSGTRLTVV.

This clone occurred once. The chain has TRBV5-1 and TRBJ1-1; weak D call: TRBD1 (5 bases). Germline V gene sequence: CDR1 SGHRS, CDR2 YFSETQ. The CDR3 is made up of 16 amino acids. Trimming left V 0 bases short and J 6 bases short, with 18 bases between. CDR3 sequence (DNA): TGCGCCAGCAGCTTGGGCCGGGGGAGGTCTACCTCTGAAGCTTTCTTT. Translating it yields CASSLGRGRSTSEAFF.

This clone was observed a handful of times. This chain joins TRBV5-1 and TRBJ1-2, with 11 bases lining up with TRBD1. V was clipped by 4 bases and J by 6 bases; unmatched bases: 5. Germline assignment: CDR1 SGHRS and CDR2 YFSETQ. The CDR3 runs 14 residues. The CDR3 bases are TGCGCCAGCAGCCCGGGACAGGGGGTAGATGGCTACACCTTC. Its translation is CASSPGQGVDGYTF.

The V call is TRBV19, the J call TRBJ2-3; TRBD1 or TRBD2 may be the D gene (5 bases each). Trimming took 6 bases from V and 5 from J, leaving 18 bases between them. Germline V gives CDR1 LNHDA, CDR2 SQIVND (reference sequence). The CDR3 is 15 amino acids. The CDR3 nucleotides are TGTGCCAGTAGCCCCTTTGGGGGAGTAGTAGATACGCAGTATTTT. Encoded protein: CASSPFGGVVDTQYF.